This T cell receptor (beta chain) was observed in a study of blood T cell repertoires in COVID-19. With 3 bases clipped from V and 4 bases from J, the junction kept 12 bases outside the gene matches. CDR1 is MDHEN and CDR2 is SYDVKM in the germline V gene. The CDR3 is 17 residues long. TCRdb's copy holds only in-frame clones and misses some; the assay was immunoSEQ multiplex PCR. The table has approximately 160,000 clones, over 65% seen once; the top ten hold roughly 7.5%. The J gene is TRBJ2-7, the V gene TRBV28; TRBD1 aligns across 10 bases. The TCR originated in a man aged 60 to 69 with acute or convalescent COVID-19. The sequenced sample consisted of peripheral blood. Here the CDR3 DNA reads TGTGCCAGCAGTTTCTATCTCCGGGACAGGGGTTCTTACGAGCAGTACTTC. Translating gives CASSFYLRDRGSYEQYF. The full variable domain, with the rest looked up from reference TRBV28 and TRBJ2-7, is DVKVTQSSRYLVKRTGEKVFLECVQDMDHENMFWYRQDPGLGLRLIYFSYDVKMKEKGDIPEGYSVSREKKERFSLILESASTNQTSMYLCASSFYLRDRGSYEQYFGPGTRLTVT.